This TCR beta chain was found in a study of blood T cell repertoires in COVID-19 (dated by TCRdb to about 2020). Regarding the research as a whole: Collaborator samples came from the United States, Italy and Spain and covered acute and convalescent phases of COVID-19. The material from the prospective study consisted of cDNA or gDNA derived from T cells, B-cell-depleted T cells, or PBMCs. The repertoires were made available in a free public database intended to serve as a resource for research on the immune response to SARS-CoV-2. The samples were drawn from the first 160 participants of the ongoing ImmuneRACE study and from 1,254 subjects provided by 6 global collaborators. HLA class I and class II types, where available, came from metadata supplied by the sample provider rather than from assay-based typing. Subjects who had been exposed to COVID-19, were actively infected with it, or had recovered from it provided the deeply sampled blood TCRbeta repertoires that made up the dataset. A de-identified subject ID, COVID-19 status, age in years and sex were almost always included in the sample metadata. Broader findings and caveats from the paper: The quantity of clinical and demographic metadata differed by source and by participant and was supplied without curation.

From cysteine to phenylalanine, the CDR3 is 14 amino acids long. The sequence is cut down to CDR3 DNA, 42 bases in frame from base 1. Trimming leaves V shorter by 5 bases and J shorter by 2 bases, with the junction holding 4 bases beyond the gene matches. CDR1 is given as SGHTA and CDR2 as FQGTGA, both from the germline V gene. Comment on this clone: This receptor's antigen is unknown. No base quality information exists; no much larger clone differs at one position.

Whole blood was collected in K2EDTA tubes by collaborating institutions according to the institutions' own protocols. For TCRbeta analysis, collaborators shipped samples as frozen whole blood, isolated PBMCs, or DNA extracted from either of those sample types. TCRbeta CDR3 regions were amplified from genomic DNA by means of the immunoSEQ Assay, a bias-controlled multiplex PCR. For the original study's pipeline: Within the assay, amplification of reference gene primers was used to estimate how many nucleated cells each sample contained. To quantify the absolute abundance of each unique TCRbeta CDR3 rearrangement, sequence reads were collapsed and filtered. Productive Simpson clonality was computed per sample as the square root of Simpson's diversity index over productive rearrangements. Not all clones reach the TCRdb copy of this immuneACCESS table, which keeps in-frame sequences only. Checked studies attribute under half of the gap to unresolved V genes and leave the rest unexplained. V, J and clone size derive from that table, while D and trimming were established from the DNA sequence. Here the sample has roughly 320,000 clones; 70% to 90% occur a single time. Together, the top ten hold just over 7% of the sample.

This chain joins TRBV7-3 to TRBJ2-3, and TRBD1 aligns with 7 junction nucleotides. This TCR was recovered from a human donor in a cohort sampled during active COVID-19. The sequenced sample was peripheral blood. The CDR3 loop reads CASSPGTDTDTQYF. At the DNA level, the sequence is TGTGCCAGCAGCCCAGGGACAGACACAGATACGCAGTATTTT.